This T cell receptor beta chain was identified during a study of T-cell reconstitution after alpha-beta-depleted transplantation in children. TCRbeta library preparation incorporated unique molecular identifiers. TCRdb passed the PCR reads through MiXCR, listing each CDR3 protein once. The table has nearly 200,000 distinct CDR3 sequences, just under 6.5% seen once; the top ten hold roughly 4.8%. In its sample, this clonotype was seen many times. Its antigen is unidentified. Study-level results: After one year, T-cell counts and TCRbeta diversity mostly came from new T cells. Expanded graft clones, several hundred of them, were reportedly the source of alpha-beta T cells about two months after transplant. Diversity of TCRbeta at day 60 was high in some patients, arising from surviving recipient T cells and thymic progenitors.

The input for sequencing was PBMCs, taken before TCRalphabeta/CD19-depleted stem cell transplant. The receptor comes from a girl younger than two with combined immunodeficiency, due to receive a stem cell transplant.

The CDR3 protein is CATSAGPRASGGHGELFF. The DNA for the CDR3 is TGTGCCACCAGTGCGGGGCCCCGTGCGAGCGGGGGTCACGGGGAGCTGTTTTTT. V and J are TRBV24-1 and TRBJ2-2, with TRBD2 matching 8 bases. Germline CDR1 is KGHDR and CDR2 is SFDVKD. The CDR3 is made up of 18 amino acids. V gave up 5 bases and J gave up 7 bases; unmatched junction bases: 17.